These 5 T cell receptor beta chains were all obtained from the same sample, sequenced in a study of T cell changes during pregnancy in multiple sclerosis. Clones were read by immunoSEQ multiplex PCR, and TCRdb kept only the in-frame ones, dropping some. The sample records 26,000 or so clones, 89% being singletons. The sequencing here drew on CD4+ T cells from peripheral blood mononuclear cells, taken in the first trimester of pregnancy. Receptors originate from a female donor in good health, enrolled as a control in a pregnancy study.

This rearrangement joins TRBV25-1 to TRBJ2-2; TRBD2 matches 10 bases. This CDR3 has 15 amino acids. The V segment lost 11 bases and the J segment 7 bases; nucleotides outside the gene matches: 13. CDR1 is MGHDK and CDR2 is SYGVNS in the germline V gene. CDR3 DNA sequence: TGTGCCGGACCAGCGGGAGGGCATAGTAACGGGGAGCTGTTTTTT. The encoded protein is CAGPAGGHSNGELFF.

The chain couples TRBV5-1 to TRBJ1-1, with TRBD1 identical over 8 bases. CDR1 and CDR2 (germline): SGHRS, YFSETQ. V gave up 7 bases and J gave up 1 base; unmatched junction bases: 3. This CDR3 comprises 13 residues. The CDR3 DNA reads as TGCGCCAGCGGACAGGGAACGAACACTGAAGCTTTCTTT. It translates to CASGQGTNTEAFF. The entire variable domain, with the rest obtained from reference TRBV5-1 and TRBJ1-1, is as follows: KAGVTQTPRYLIKTRGQQVTLSCSPISGHRSVSWYQQTPGQGLQFLFEYFSETQRNKGNFPGRFSGRQFSNSRSEMNVSTLELGDSALYLCASGQGTNTEAFFGQGTRLTVV.

V gene TRBV30 combines with J gene TRBJ1-1; the D gene is possibly TRBD1 (6 bases). The V gene's germline CDR1 is GTSNPN and CDR2 SVGIG (reference sequence). Trimming took 5 bases from V and 8 from J, leaving 21 bases between them. The CDR3 has 14 residues. CDR3 region: CAWDQGLGSAEAFF. In DNA, the CDR3 is TGTGCCTGGGACCAGGGGTTGGGGTCGGCAGAAGCTTTCTTT.

This sequence joins TRBV5-6 and TRBJ2-7, with D tentatively TRBD2 (6 bases). The CDR3 totals 15 residues. Deletions cut 4 bases from V and 2 bases from J, with 16 bases between. Per germline, CDR1 SGHDT and CDR2 YYEEEE. CDR3: CASSPSGGAPYEQYF. The CDR3 region has the DNA TGTGCCAGCAGCCCCTCCGGGGGAGCCCCCTACGAGCAGTACTTC.

The chain's CDR3 is CAATGGDYGYTF. CDR3 in DNA: TGTGCCGCAACAGGGGGCGACTATGGCTACACCTTC. The genes are TRBV6-5 and TRBJ1-2, with 9 bases aligning to TRBD1. The V segment lost 11 bases and the J segment 3 bases; nucleotides outside the gene matches: 4. Looked up from germline, CDR1 is MNHEY and CDR2 is SVGAGI. The CDR3 is made up of 12 amino acids.